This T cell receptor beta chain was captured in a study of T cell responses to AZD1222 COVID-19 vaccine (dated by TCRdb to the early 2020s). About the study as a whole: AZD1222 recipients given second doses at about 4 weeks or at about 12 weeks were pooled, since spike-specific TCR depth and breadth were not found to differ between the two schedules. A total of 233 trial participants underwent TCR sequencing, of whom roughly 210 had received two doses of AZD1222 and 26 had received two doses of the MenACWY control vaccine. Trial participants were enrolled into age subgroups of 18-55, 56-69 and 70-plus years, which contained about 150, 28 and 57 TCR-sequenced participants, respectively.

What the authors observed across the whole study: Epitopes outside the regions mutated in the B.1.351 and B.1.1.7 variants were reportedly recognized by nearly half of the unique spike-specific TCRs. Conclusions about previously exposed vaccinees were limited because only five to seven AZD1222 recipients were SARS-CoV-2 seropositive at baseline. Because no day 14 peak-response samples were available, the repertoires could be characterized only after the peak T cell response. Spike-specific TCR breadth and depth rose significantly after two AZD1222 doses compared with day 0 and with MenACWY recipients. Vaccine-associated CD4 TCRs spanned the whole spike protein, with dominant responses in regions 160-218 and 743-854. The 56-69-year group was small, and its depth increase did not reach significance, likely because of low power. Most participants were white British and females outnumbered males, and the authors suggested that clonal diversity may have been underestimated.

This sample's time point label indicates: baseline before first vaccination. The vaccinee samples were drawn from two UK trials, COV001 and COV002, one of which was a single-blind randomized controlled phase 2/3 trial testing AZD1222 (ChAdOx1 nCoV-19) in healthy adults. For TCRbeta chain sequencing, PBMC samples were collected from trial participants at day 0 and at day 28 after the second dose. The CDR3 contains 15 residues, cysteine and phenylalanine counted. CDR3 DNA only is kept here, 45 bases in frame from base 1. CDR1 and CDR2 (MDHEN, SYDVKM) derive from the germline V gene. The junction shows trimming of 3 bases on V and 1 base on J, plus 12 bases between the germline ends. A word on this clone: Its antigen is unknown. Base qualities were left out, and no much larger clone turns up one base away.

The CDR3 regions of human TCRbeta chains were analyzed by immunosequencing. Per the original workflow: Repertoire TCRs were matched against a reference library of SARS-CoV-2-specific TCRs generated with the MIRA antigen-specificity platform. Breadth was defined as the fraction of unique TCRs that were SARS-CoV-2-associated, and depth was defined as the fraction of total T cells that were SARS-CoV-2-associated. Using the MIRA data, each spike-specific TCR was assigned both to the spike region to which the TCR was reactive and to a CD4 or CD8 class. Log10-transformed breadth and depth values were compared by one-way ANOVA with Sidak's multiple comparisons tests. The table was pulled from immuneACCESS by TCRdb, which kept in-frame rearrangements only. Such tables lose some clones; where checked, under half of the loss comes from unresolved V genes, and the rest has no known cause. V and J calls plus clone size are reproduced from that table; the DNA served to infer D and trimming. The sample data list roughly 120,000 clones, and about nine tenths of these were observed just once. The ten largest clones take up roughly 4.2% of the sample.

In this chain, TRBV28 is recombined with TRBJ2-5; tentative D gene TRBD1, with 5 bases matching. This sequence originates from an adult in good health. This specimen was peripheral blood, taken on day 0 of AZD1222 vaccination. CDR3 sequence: CASSLYQGSQETQYF. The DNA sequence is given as TGTGCCAGCAGTTTGTATCAGGGATCCCAAGAGACCCAGTACTTC.